This TCR beta chain was obtained from a study of blood T cells in healthy people across ages. A sample-barcoded 5' primer and a J-beta primer mix were used in a second PCR of roughly 7 to 11 cycles. Via MiXCR, TCRdb re-called the 5' RACE reads, giving one row per CDR3 protein. The sample carries about 680,000 distinct CDR3 sequences, 45% to 50% recorded once. All donors came from Russia, were Caucasian and healthy, and spanned ages 6 to 90. Each sample had at least 7 million PBMCs isolated. V was cut by 5 bases and J by 7 bases, with 27 bases left in between. Germline V lookup: CDR1 MNHNS, CDR2 SASEGT. The CDR3 is 18 residues long. Study-wide results and limits: Calculation of diversity from one million T cells yielded estimates considered to be underestimates. Because donor CMV status was unknown, expanded clonotype changes were possibly confounded.

Remarks on this clonotype: The antigen remains undetermined.

The TCR was taken from a woman aged 60 to 75 in good health. J is TRBJ2-1 and V is TRBV6-1; no reliable D call. Material for sequencing was blood. CDR3 sequence (DNA): TGTGCCAGCAGTCCCGTATGGGTTGGGTGGGTAGACTTAAATGAGCAGTTCTTC. It yields the protein CASSPVWVGWVDLNEQFF.